This T cell receptor beta chain emerged from a study of control samples from healthy donors and cancer patients. The germline gives CDR1 MNHEY, CDR2 SMNVEV (reference sequence). The CDR3 has 15 amino acids. V was clipped by 5 bases and J by 4 bases; unmatched bases: 9. This table comes from immunoSEQ multiplex PCR, and its TCRdb copy is limited to in-frame clones, with some not included. The repertoire includes around 14,000 clones, roughly 80% of them detected once, and approximately 17% sits in the top ten. The chain combines TRBV27 with TRBJ2-7, with 9 bases that match TRBD2. Sequencing was performed on formalin-fixed, paraffin-embedded tissue. This receptor was obtained from a female donor with lung cancer. The DNA of the CDR3 is TGTGCCAGCAGTCCGCTAGCGGGATGGAGGTACGAGCAGTACTTC. This codes for CASSPLAGWRYEQYF.